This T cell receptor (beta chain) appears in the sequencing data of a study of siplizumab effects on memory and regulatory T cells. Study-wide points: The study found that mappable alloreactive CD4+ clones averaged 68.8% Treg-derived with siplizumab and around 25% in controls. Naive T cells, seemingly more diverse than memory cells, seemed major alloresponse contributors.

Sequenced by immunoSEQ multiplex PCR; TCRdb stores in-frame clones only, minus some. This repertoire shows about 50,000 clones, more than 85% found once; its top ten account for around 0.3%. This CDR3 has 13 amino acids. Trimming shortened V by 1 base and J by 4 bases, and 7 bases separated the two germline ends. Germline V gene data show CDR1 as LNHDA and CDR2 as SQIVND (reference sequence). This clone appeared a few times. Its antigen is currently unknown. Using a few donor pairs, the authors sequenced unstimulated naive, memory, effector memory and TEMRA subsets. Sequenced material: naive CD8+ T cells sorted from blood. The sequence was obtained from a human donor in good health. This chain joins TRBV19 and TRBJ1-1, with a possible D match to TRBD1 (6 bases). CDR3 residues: CASSIAGATEAFF. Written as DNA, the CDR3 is TGTGCCAGTAGTATAGCGGGGGCCACTGAAGCTTTCTTT. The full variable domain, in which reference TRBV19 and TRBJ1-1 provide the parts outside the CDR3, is DGGITQSPKYLFRKEGQNVTLSCEQNLNHDAMYWYRQDPGQGLRLIYYSQIVNDFQKGDIAEGYSVSREKKESFPLTVTSAQKNPTAFYLCASSIAGATEAFFGQGTRLTVV.